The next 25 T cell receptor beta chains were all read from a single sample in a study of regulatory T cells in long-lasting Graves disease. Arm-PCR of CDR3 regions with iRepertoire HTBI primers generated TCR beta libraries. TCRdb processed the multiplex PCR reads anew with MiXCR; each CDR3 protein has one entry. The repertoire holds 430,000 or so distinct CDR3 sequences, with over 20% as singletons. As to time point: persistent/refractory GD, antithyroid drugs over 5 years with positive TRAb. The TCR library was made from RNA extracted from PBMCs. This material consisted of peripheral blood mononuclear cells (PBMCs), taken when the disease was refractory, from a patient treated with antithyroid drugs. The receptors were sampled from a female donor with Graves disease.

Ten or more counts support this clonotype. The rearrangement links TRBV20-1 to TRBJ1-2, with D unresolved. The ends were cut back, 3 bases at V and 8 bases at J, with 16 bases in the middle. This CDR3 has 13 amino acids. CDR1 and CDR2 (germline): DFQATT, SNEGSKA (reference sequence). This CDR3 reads CSASGSRLEGYTF. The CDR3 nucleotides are TGCAGTGCTAGTGGCAGCAGACTTGAAGGCTACACCTTC.

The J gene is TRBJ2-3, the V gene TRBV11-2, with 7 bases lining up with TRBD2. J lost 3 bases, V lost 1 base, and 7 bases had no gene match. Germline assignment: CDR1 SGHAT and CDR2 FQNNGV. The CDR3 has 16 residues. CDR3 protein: CASSLAEAGRTDTQYF. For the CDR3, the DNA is TGTGCCAGCAGCTTAGCGGAAGCGGGAAGAACAGATACGCAGTATTTT.

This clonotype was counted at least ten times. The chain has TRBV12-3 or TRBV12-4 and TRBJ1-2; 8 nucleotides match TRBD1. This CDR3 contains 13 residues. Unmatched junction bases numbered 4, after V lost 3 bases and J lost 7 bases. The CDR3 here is CASSLDRAGGYTF. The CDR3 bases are TGTGCCAGCAGTTTGGACAGGGCCGGTGGCTACACCTTC.

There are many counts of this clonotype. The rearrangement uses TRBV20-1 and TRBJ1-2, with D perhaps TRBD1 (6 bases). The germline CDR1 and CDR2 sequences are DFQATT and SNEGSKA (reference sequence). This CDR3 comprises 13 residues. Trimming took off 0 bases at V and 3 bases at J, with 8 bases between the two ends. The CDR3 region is CSARDQGYYGYTF. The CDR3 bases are TGCAGTGCTAGAGACCAGGGGTACTATGGCTACACCTTC.

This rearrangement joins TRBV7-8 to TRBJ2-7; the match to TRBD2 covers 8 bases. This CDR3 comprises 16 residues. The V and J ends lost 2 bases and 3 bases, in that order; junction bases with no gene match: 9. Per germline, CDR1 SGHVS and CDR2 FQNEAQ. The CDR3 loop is CASSLSGGGANYEQYF. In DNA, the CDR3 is TGTGCCAGCAGCTTATCGGGGGGGGGGGCAAACTACGAGCAGTACTTC.

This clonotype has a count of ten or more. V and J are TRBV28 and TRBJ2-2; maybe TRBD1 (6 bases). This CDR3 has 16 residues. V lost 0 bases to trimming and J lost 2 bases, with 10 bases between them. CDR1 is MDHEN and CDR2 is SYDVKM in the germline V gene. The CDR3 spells CASSLWARGNTGELFF. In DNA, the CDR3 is TGTGCCAGCAGTTTATGGGCCAGGGGTAACACCGGGGAGCTGTTTTTT.

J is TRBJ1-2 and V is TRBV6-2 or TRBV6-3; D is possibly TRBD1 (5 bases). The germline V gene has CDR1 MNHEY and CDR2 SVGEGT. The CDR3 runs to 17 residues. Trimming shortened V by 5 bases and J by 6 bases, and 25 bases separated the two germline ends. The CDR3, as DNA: TGTGCCAGCAGTCCTACCATGCCCCGGGGCTTTATTAATGGCTACACCTTC. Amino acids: CASSPTMPRGFINGYTF.

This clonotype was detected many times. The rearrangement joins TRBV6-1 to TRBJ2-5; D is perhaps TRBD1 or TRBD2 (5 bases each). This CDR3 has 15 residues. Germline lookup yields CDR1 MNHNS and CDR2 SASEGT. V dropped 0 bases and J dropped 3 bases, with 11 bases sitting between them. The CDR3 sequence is CASSEAWGWEETQYF. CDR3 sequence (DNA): TGTGCCAGCAGTGAAGCATGGGGGTGGGAAGAGACCCAGTACTTC.

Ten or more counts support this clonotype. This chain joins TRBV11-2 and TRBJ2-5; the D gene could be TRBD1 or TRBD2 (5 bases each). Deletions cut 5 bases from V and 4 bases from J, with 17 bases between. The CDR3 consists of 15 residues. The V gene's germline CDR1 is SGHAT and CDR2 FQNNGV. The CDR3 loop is CASSPSLGVRETQYF. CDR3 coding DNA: TGTGCCAGCAGCCCATCTTTGGGGGTGCGAGAGACCCAGTACTTC.

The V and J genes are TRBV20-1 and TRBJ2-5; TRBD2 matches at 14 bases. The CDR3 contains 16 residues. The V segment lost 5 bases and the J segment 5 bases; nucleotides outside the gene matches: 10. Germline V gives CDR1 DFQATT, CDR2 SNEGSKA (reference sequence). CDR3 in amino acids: CSARKPTSGRGETQYF. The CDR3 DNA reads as TGCAGTGCTCGAAAACCGACTAGCGGGAGGGGGGAGACCCAGTACTTC.

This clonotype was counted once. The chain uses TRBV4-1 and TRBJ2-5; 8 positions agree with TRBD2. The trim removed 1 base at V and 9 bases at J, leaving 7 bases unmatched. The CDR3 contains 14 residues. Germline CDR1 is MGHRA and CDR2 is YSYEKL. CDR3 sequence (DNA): TGCGCCAGCAGCCAAGGGACGGGAGGGCCAGCCCAGTACTTC. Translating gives CASSQGTGGPAQYF.

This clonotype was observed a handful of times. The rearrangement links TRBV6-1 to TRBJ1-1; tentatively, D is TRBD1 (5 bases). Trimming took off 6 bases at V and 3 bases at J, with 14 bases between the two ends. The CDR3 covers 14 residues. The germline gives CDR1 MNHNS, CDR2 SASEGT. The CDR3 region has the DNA TGTGCCAGCAGGGGGGGACGCGGCTACACTGAAGCTTTCTTT. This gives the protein CASRGGRGYTEAFF.

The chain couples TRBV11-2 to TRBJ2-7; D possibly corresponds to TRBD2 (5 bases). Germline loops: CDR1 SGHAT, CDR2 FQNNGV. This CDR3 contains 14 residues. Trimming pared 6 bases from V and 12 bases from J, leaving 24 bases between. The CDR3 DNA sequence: TGTGCCAGCAGTCCGTCCCCCACGTGGCTAGCCGGGTACTTC. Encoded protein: CASSPSPTWLAGYF. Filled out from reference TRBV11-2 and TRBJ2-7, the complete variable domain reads EAGVAQSPRYKIIEKRQSVAFWCNPISGHATLYWYQQILGQGPKLLIQFQNNGVVDDSQLPKDRFSAERLKGVDSTLKIQPAKLEDSAVYLCASSPSPTWLAGYFGPGTRLTVT.

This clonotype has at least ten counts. The CDR3 DNA follows: TGTGCCAGTGATTCGGGCGGCAACACCGGGGAGCTGTTTTTT. Translated, it gives CASDSGGNTGELFF. V and J are TRBV12-3 or TRBV12-4 and TRBJ2-2, with no clear D. V was cut by 9 bases and J by 2 bases, with 13 bases left in between. The CDR3 length is 14 residues.

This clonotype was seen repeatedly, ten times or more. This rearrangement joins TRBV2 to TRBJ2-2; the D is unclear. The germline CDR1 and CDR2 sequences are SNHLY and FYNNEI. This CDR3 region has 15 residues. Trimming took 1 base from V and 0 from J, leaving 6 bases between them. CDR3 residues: CASSEVGTNTGELFF. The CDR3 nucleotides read TGTGCCAGCAGTGAAGTAGGAACGAACACCGGGGAGCTGTTTTTT.

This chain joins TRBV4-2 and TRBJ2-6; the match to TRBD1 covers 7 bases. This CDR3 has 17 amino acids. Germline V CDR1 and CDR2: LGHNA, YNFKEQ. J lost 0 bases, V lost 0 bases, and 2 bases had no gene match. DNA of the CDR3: TGTGCCAGCAGCCAAGACAGGGGGATCTCTGGGGCCAACGTCCTGACTTTC. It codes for CASSQDRGISGANVLTF.

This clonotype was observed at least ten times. CDR3 sequence (DNA): TGCAGTGCTAGTCTTACCCTCGGGAACTATGGCTACACCTTC. It specifies CSASLTLGNYGYTF. J is TRBJ1-2 and V is TRBV20-1; no definite D call. CDR3 length equals 14 residues. V lost 3 bases to trimming and J lost 2 bases, with 13 bases between them. Germline V gene data show CDR1 as DFQATT and CDR2 as SNEGSKA (reference sequence).

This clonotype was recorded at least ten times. CDR3 sequence: CSAPGATGNYGYTF. CDR3 DNA: TGCAGTGCTCCAGGGGCCACAGGGAACTATGGCTACACCTTC. The chain combines TRBV20-1 with TRBJ1-2, with a possible D match to TRBD1 (6 bases). In germline, CDR1 is DFQATT, CDR2 SNEGSKA (reference sequence). The length of the CDR3 is 14 residues. V lost 5 bases and J 2 bases, leaving 15 bases between the germline ends.

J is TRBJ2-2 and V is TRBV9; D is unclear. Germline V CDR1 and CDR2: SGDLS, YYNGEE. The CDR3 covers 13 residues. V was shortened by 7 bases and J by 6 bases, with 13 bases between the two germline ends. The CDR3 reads CASGTVSSGELFF. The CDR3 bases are TGTGCCAGCGGTACGGTGTCCTCCGGGGAGCTGTTTTTT. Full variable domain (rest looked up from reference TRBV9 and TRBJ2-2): DSGVTQTPKHLITATGQRVTLRCSPRSGDLSVYWYQQSLDQGLQFLIQYYNGEERAKGNILERFSAQQFPDLHSELNLSSLELGDSALYFCASGTVSSGELFFGEGSRLTVL.

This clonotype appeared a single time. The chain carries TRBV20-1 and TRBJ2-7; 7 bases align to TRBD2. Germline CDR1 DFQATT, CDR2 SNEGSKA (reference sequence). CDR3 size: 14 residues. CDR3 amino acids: CGHGRLANSYEQYF. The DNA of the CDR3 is TGCGGTCATGGCCGACTAGCCAACTCCTACGAGCAGTACTTC.

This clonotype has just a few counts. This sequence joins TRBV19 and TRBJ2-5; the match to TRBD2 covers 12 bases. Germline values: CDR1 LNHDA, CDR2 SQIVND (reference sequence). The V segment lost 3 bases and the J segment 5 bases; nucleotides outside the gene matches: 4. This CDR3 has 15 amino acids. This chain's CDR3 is CASSIRLAGVETQYF. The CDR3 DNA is TGTGCCAGTAGTATCAGACTAGCGGGAGTGGAGACCCAGTACTTC.

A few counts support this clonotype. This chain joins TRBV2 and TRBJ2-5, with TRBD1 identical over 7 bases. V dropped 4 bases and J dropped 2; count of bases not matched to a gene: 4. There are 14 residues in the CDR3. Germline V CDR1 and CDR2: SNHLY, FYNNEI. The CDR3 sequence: CASSVSGGQETQYF. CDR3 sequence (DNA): TGTGCCAGCAGTGTATCAGGGGGACAAGAGACCCAGTACTTC.

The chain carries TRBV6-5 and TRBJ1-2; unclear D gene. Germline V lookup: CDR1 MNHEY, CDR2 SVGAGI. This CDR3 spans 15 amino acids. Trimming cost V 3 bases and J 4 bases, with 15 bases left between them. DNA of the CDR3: TGTGCCAGCAGTTATACAGACAAGCCCGTCTATGGCTACACCTTC. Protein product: CASSYTDKPVYGYTF.

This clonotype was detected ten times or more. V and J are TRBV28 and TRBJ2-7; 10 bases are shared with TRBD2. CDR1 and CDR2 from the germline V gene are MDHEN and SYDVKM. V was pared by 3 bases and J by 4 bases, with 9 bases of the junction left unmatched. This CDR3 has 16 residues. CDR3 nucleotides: TGTGCCAGCAGTTTCGCTAGCGGGAGCGTCCTTTACGAGCAGTACTTC. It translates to CASSFASGSVLYEQYF.

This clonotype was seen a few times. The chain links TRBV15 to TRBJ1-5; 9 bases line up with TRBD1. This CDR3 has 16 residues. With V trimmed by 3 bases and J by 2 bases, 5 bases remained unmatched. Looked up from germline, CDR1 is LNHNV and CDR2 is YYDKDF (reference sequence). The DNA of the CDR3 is TGTGCCACCAGCAGTGAGACAGGGGGAGGCAATCAGCCCCAGCATTTT. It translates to CATSSETGGGNQPQHF.